The text below deals with one TCR beta chain. This could be a read error, since a much larger clone is one nucleotide away. Germline V gene data show CDR1 as LGHNA and CDR2 as YNFKEQ. The CDR3 has 15 amino acids. This entry is derived from a study of tumor-infiltrating lymphocytes in primary liver carcinoma. Blood RNA was derived from unsorted whole blood, and germline DNA was extracted too. TCR beta cDNA came from 400 to 500 ng total RNA, primed with a constant-region primer. Three nested multiplex PCR rounds, a slightly modified ARM-PCR, produced the libraries for TCR beta. The first two PCR rounds used TRBV1-TRBV30 forward primers with a C-beta reverse primer, roughly 10 cycles each. TCRdb processed the multiplex PCR reads anew with MiXCR; each CDR3 protein has one entry. The table has approximately 300,000 distinct CDR3 sequences, 65% seen once.

This receptor was obtained from a man in his forties with primary liver carcinoma and hepatitis B virus infection. Sample: peripheral blood. The chain combines TRBV4-2 with TRBJ2-7; tentatively, D is TRBD1 or TRBD2 (5 bases each). CDR3 nucleotides: TGTACCAGCAGCCAAGATTCAGGGACCTCCTACGAGCAGTACTTC. Its translation is CTSSQDSGTSYEQYF.